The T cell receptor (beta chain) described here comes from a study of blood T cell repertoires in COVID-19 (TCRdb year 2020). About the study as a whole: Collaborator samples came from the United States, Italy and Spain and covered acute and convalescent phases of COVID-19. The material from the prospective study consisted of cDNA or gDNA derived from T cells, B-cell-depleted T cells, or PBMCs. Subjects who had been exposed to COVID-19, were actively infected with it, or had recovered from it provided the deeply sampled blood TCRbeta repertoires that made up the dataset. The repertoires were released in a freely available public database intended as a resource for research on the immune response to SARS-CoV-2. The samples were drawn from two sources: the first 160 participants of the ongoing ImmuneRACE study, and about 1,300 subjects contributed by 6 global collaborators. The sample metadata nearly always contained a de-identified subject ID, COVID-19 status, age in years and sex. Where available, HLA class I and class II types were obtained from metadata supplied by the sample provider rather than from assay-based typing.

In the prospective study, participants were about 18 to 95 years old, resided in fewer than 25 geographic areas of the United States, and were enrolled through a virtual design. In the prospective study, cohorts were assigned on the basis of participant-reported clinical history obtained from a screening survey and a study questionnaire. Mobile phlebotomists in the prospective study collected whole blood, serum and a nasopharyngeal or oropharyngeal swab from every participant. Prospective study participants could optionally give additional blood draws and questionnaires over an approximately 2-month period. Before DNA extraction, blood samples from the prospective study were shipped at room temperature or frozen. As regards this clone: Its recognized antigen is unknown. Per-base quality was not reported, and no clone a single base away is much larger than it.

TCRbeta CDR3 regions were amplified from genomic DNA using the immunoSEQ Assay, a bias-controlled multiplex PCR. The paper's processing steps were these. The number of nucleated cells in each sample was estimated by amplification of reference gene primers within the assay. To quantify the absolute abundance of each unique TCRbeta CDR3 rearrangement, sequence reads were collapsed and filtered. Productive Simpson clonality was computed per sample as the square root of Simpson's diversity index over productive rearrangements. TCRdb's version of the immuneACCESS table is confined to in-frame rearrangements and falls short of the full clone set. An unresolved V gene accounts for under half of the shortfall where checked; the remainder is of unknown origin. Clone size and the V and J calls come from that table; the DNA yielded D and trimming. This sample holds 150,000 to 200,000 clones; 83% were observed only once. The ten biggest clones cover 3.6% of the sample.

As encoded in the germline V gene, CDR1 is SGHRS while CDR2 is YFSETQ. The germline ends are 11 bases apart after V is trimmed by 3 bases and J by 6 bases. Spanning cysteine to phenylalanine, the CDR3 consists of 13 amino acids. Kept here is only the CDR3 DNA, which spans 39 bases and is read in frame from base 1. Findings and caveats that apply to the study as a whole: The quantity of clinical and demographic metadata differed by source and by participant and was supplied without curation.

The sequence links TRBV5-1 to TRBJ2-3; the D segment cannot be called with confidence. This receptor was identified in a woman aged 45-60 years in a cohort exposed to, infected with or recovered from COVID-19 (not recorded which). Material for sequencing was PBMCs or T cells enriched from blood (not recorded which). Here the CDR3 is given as CASSWYNGDTQYF. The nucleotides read TGCGCCAGCAGCTGGTACAATGGCGATACGCAGTATTTT. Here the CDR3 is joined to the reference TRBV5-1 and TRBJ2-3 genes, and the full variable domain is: KAGVTQTPRYLIKTRGQQVTLSCSPISGHRSVSWYQQTPGQGLQFLFEYFSETQRNKGNFPGRFSGRQFSNSRSEMNVSTLELGDSALYLCASSWYNGDTQYFGPGTRLTVL.